This T cell receptor beta chain appears in the sequencing data of a study of cytomegalovirus exposure and HLA in healthy donors (dated by TCRdb to about 2017). Describing the broader study: According to a later analysis, one platform produced both the 100 to 150 validation repertoires and the roughly 660 repertoires of the first cohort. The study was designed to test whether signatures of past pathogen exposure could be identified by cataloging public T cell receptors. In addition to the first cohort of roughly 700 subjects, a separate validation cohort of 120 different subjects was used. To predict cytomegalovirus infection status, the study combined high-throughput TCR immunosequencing, statistical association of individual TCRs with disease status, and machine learning.

The method was the immunoSEQ multiplex PCR assay. On the authors' methods: A statistical classification framework was built to diagnose cytomegalovirus status from the catalog of TCR beta chain sequences. Entries here come from immuneACCESS through TCRdb and include only in-frame sequences with V and J called. Some clones fail to appear in such tables; in the studies checked, an unresolved V gene covers under half of the shortfall, and the cause of the remainder is unknown. V and J calls plus clone size are reproduced from that table; the DNA served to infer D and trimming. The sample records some 170,000 clones, approximately 87% of which are singletons. The leading ten clones occupy roughly 1.5% of the sample. The paper as a whole reports these results and caveats: All 120 repertoires were used to score co-occurrence in the validation cohort in a later analysis, because that analysis had no HLA typing for the cohort. It was suggested by the authors that the approach could potentially be generalized to other disease states and immunological phenotypes. A total of 150 or so TCR beta chains were listed by the study as associated with cytomegalovirus. The classifier was reported to diagnose cytomegalovirus status with high specificity and sensitivity in both the original cohort and the validation cohort. Three of the identified cytomegalovirus-associated TCR beta chains were confirmed in vitro to be specific for cytomegalovirus antigens. Most TCR sequences were seen in very few donors, while some public TCRs were found in many individuals. Subsequent analysis determined that TCRs grouped into clusters in the first cohort also showed a tendency toward co-occurrence across the roughly 110 validation repertoires, and 85% to 95% of cluster scores exceeded 0.

This clone was detected once. The antigen this receptor binds is unknown. There are no base qualities to consult, and no much larger clone falls within one base. Inclusive of the bounding cysteine and phenylalanine, the CDR3 is 16 residues long. Only CDR3 DNA remains: 48 bases, in frame from the first base. Looking up the germline V gene yields CDR1 SNHLY and CDR2 FYNNEI. After removal of 6 bases from V and 4 bases from J, the junction retains 11 bases not matched to a gene. Donors formed part of the validation cohort, which comprised fewer than 150 subjects and was distinct from the first cohort of several hundred subjects.

This clonotype was sampled from a woman younger than 45 in good health and CMV-seronegative. Sequencing was done on a sample of PBMCs. The chain uses TRBV2 and TRBJ1-4, with 7 bases matching TRBD1. The CDR3 here reads CASRDRVWTFNEKLFF. The bases are TGTGCCAGCAGAGACAGGGTATGGACCTTTAATGAAAAACTGTTTTTT.